Listed here are 8 T cell receptor beta chains from one sample, sequenced in a study of glioma-infiltrating T cells after dendritic cell vaccination. Here immunoSEQ multiplex PCR was the method, and the copy in TCRdb shows in-frame clones only, minus some. The sample has 80,000 to 95,000 clones, under 90% seen once. Sequencing used blood, obtained before dendritic cell vaccination. The receptor set was obtained from a human donor with glioblastoma.

Only a few counts were recorded for this clone. The V call is TRBV6-1, the J call TRBJ2-7, with 9 nucleotides matching TRBD1. This CDR3 has 14 residues. With 3 bases clipped from V and 6 bases from J, the junction kept 6 bases outside the gene matches. Germline-derived CDR1 and CDR2 are MNHNS and SASEGT. DNA of the CDR3: TGTGCCAGCAGTGAGCGGACAGGGGCCACCGAGCAGTACTTC. This codes for CASSERTGATEQYF.

This chain links TRBV6-4 with TRBJ1-1; a weak D match, TRBD1 (5 bases). In germline, CDR1 is MRHNA, CDR2 SNTAGT. Trimming cost V 3 bases and J 0 bases, with 8 bases left between them. CDR3 length: 14 residues. The CDR3 region is CASSEQGMNTEAFF. The DNA of the CDR3 is TGTGCCAGCAGTGAGCAGGGCATGAACACTGAAGCTTTCTTT.

V gene TRBV6-5 combines with J gene TRBJ2-7; possibly TRBD1 for D (6 bases). The germline V and J ends were trimmed by 6 bases and 7 bases, with 19 bases remaining between them. The CDR3 length is 14 residues. Germline V gene data show CDR1 as MNHEY and CDR2 as SVGAGI. DNA of the CDR3: TGTGCCAGCAGCGACTCCACAGGGCCCGATGAGCAGTACTTC. This sequence encodes CASSDSTGPDEQYF.

This clone was recorded a few times. This chain links TRBV7-9 with TRBJ1-4; D perhaps matches TRBD1 (5 bases). The germline V gene has CDR1 SEHNR and CDR2 FQNEAQ (reference sequence). The CDR3 loop spans 14 amino acids. Trimming cost V 3 bases and J 8 bases, with 13 bases left between them. The CDR3 is CASSLGQGGEKLFF. In DNA form, the CDR3 reads TGTGCCAGCAGCTTGGGCCAGGGTGGAGAAAAACTGTTTTTT.

The rearrangement joins TRBV19 to TRBJ2-1, with TRBD2 matching 7 bases. Germline values: CDR1 LNHDA, CDR2 SQIVND (reference sequence). V shed 5 bases, J shed 1 base, and the junction held 11 bases outside the gene matches. This CDR3 has 17 residues. CDR3 coding DNA: TGTGCCAGTAGTCCAACTAGGGAGGGACCTTCCTACAATGAGCAGTTCTTC. Protein: CASSPTREGPSYNEQFF.

The CDR3 region is CASSSSGTPQETQYF. CDR3 coding DNA: TGTGCCAGCAGCTCCTCCGGGACACCCCAAGAGACCCAGTACTTC. V gene TRBV7-8 combines with J gene TRBJ2-5, with D possibly matching TRBD1 (6 bases). The V gene's germline CDR1 is SGHVS and CDR2 FQNEAQ. Trimming pared 4 bases from V and 1 base from J, leaving 13 bases between. This CDR3 spans 15 amino acids.

The rearrangement joins TRBV13 to TRBJ2-1; 13 nucleotides match TRBD2. The CDR3 spans 17 residues. Losses at the gene ends were 4 bases for V and 5 bases for J; bases not matched to a gene: 8. In germline, CDR1 is PRHDT, CDR2 FYEKMQ (reference sequence). Here the CDR3 reads CASSSGLAGPANNEQFF. CDR3 sequence (DNA): TGTGCCAGCAGCTCGGGACTAGCGGGACCGGCAAACAATGAGCAGTTCTTC.

The V gene is TRBV27, the J gene TRBJ1-1; D not resolved. V was clipped by 1 base and J by 1 base, with 16 bases between them. Germline V gene data show CDR1 as MNHEY and CDR2 as SMNVEV (reference sequence). CDR3 length: 17 residues. The CDR3 is CASSLLSLAGKNTEAFF. CDR3 bases: TGTGCCAGCAGTTTATTATCATTGGCAGGAAAGAACACTGAAGCTTTCTTT.